Each of the 27 T cell receptor beta chains below was sequenced from the same sample in a study of blood T cells in healthy people across ages. Together with a sample-barcoded 5' primer, a J-beta primer mix was included in a second PCR lasting roughly 7 to 11 cycles. TCRdb re-analysed the 5' RACE reads in MiXCR, keeping a single row per CDR3 protein. This table has 920,000 or so distinct CDR3 sequences, less than 50% appearing once. Material for sequencing was blood. The receptors come from a woman aged 55-69 years in good health.

This clonotype occurred a few times. The gene calls are TRBV12-5 and TRBJ2-7, with D unresolved. CDR1 LGHNT and CDR2 FRNRAP come from the germline V gene. V lost 0 bases, J lost 5 bases, and 2 bases lay in between. The CDR3 extends over 11 amino acids. CDR3 in DNA: TGTGCTAGTGGTTTGGTAGACGAGCAGTACTTC. Amino acids: CASGLVDEQYF.

This clonotype was counted only a few times. The chain recombines TRBV20-1 with TRBJ2-5, with 9 bases that match TRBD2. From germline, CDR1 is DFQATT and CDR2 SNEGSKA (reference sequence). This CDR3 contains 14 residues. Trimming took 1 base from V and 2 from J; bases not matched to a gene: 2. CDR3 loop: CSARGLAEQETQYF. The CDR3 coding sequence is TGCAGTGCTAGAGGACTAGCGGAACAAGAGACCCAGTACTTC.

The chain couples TRBV21-1 to TRBJ2-3. TRBV21-1 is deemed a pseudogene. The CDR3 spans 15 residues. The CDR3 DNA sequence: TGTGCCAGCAGCCTCAGAGGTAGAGCAACAGATACGCAGTATTTT. It codes for CASSLRGRATDTQYF.

Notes on this clonotype: A much larger clone differs from this one at a single base, so this may be a read error. The V call is TRBV11-2, the J call TRBJ2-4; D assignment may be TRBD1 or TRBD2 (5 bases each). Germline V gene lookup returns CDR1 SGHAT and CDR2 FQNNGV. The length of the CDR3 is 12 residues. CDR3 loop: CVSSLGESIQYF. DNA for the CDR3: TGTGTCAGCAGCCTGGGGGAGAGCATTCAGTACTTC.

At least ten counts were recorded for this clonotype. A much larger clonotype is one base distant, so this may be a read error. The V call is TRBV20-1, the J call TRBJ2-1; D is perhaps TRBD1 (6 bases). With the DNA end fitting TRBJ2-7 better, the J assignment may be wrong. This CDR3 spans 14 amino acids. Germline V lookup: CDR1 DFQATT, CDR2 SNEGSKA (reference sequence). The CDR3 DNA reads as TGCAGTGCTCTGACGGACAGCTCCTACAATGAGCAGTACTTC. This encodes CSALTDSSYNEQYF.

The V call is TRBV27, the J call TRBJ2-4; D is undetermined. The germline V and J ends were trimmed by 6 bases and 0 bases, with 18 bases remaining between them. The germline V gene encodes CDR1 MNHEY and CDR2 SMNVEV (reference sequence). The CDR3 has 17 amino acids. Here the CDR3 DNA reads TGTGCCAGCAGCCCCCTCCTAAACGCTATAGCCAAAAACATTCAGTACTTC. Encoded protein: CASSPLLNAIAKNIQYF.

CDR3 sequence reads: CSVYGRGEKLFF. The DNA of the CDR3 is TGCAGCGTCTACGGGAGGGGTGAAAAACTGTTTTTT. The J gene is TRBJ1-4, the V gene TRBV29-1, with D possibly TRBD1 on 5 matching bases. Between the trimmed V and J ends, which lost 6 bases and 7 bases, there was a span of 12 bases. Germline CDR1 SQVTM, CDR2 ANQGSEA. This CDR3 contains 12 residues.

This chain connects TRBV25-1 to TRBJ2-5, with 10 positions matching TRBD2. Germline CDR1 reads MGHDK; CDR2 reads SYGVNS. J was trimmed by 6 bases and V by 5 bases; bases with no gene match: 6. The CDR3 is 14 residues long. The CDR3 spells CASSKSSGRQTQYF. As DNA, the CDR3 is TGTGCCAGCAGTAAATCTAGCGGGAGACAGACCCAGTACTTC.

With respect to this clonotype: A clone one base away is much larger, so this may be a read error. The V and J genes are TRBV7-2 and TRBJ2-7, with TRBD2 identical over 7 bases. The CDR3 runs to 15 residues. In germline, CDR1 is SGHTA, CDR2 FQGNSA. As DNA, the CDR3 is TGTGCCAGCGGCTTAGAGGCTAGCGGAAGCTACGAGCAGTACTTC. The encoded protein is CASGLEASGSYEQYF.

J is TRBJ2-1 and V is TRBV7-9, with D possibly being TRBD1 (5 bases). The ends were cut back, 5 bases at V and 5 bases at J, with 16 bases in the middle. The CDR3 extends over 15 amino acids. Germline V gene data show CDR1 as SEHNR and CDR2 as FQNEAQ (reference sequence). CDR3 DNA: TGTGCCAGCAGCCTACAGACTGACAGAAACAATGAGCAGTTCTTC. Translated: CASSLQTDRNNEQFF.

This chain uses TRBV7-2 with TRBJ2-1, with 10 nucleotides matching TRBD2. The CDR3 totals 16 residues. Trimming at V came to 5 bases and at J to 6 bases, leaving 10 bases not matched to a gene. Per the germline V gene, CDR1 is SGHTA and CDR2 is FQGNSA. CDR3 in amino acids: CASSRLGTSVGNEQFF. CDR3 nucleotides: TGTGCCAGCAGCCGTCTCGGGACTAGCGTCGGCAATGAGCAGTTCTTC.

This clonotype was observed a handful of times. This chain joins TRBV6-1 and TRBJ2-5, with TRBD2 matching over 8 bases. The V gene's germline CDR1 is MNHNS and CDR2 SASEGT. The CDR3 is 15 residues long. With V trimmed by 7 bases and J by 4 bases, 11 bases remained unmatched. The CDR3 is CASNLHAGGGETQYF. In DNA, the CDR3 is TGTGCCAGCAACCTCCATGCGGGAGGTGGAGAGACCCAGTACTTC.

This clonotype occurred many times. The chain carries TRBV5-1 and TRBJ1-1; 7 bases fit TRBD1. The ends lost 4 bases at V and 6 bases at J; junction bases unmatched: 6. The CDR3 has 13 amino acids. The germline gives CDR1 SGHRS, CDR2 YFSETQ. The CDR3 DNA follows: TGCGCCAGCAGCCCGACAGGGATCGCTGAAGCTTTCTTT. Protein product: CASSPTGIAEAFF.

This chain connects TRBV12-3 or TRBV12-4 to TRBJ1-2, with TRBD1 identical over 11 bases. The length of the CDR3 is 13 residues. V lost 4 bases and J lost 12; bases outside the gene matches: 7. Here the CDR3 reads CASSSRTGGADTF. CDR3 bases: TGTGCCAGCAGTTCAAGGACAGGGGGCGCAGACACCTTC.

V and J are TRBV6-4 and TRBJ1-1; 7 bases fit TRBD1. V was pared by 5 bases and J by 1 base, with 7 bases of the junction left unmatched. The CDR3 has 15 residues. CDR1 and CDR2 (germline): MRHNA, SNTAGT. CDR3 coding DNA: TGTGCCAGCAGTCCGACAGGGAACTGGAACACTGAAGCTTTCTTT. Translating gives CASSPTGNWNTEAFF.

The rearrangement links TRBV6-5 to TRBJ2-2; 8 nucleotides align to TRBD1. This CDR3 spans 15 amino acids. The germline V gene encodes CDR1 MNHEY and CDR2 SVGAGI. Unmatched junction bases numbered 6, after V lost 5 bases and J lost 4 bases. For the CDR3, the DNA is TGTGCCAGCAGTCGGACAGGGCTTAGCACCGGGGAGCTGTTTTTT. It translates to CASSRTGLSTGELFF.

This sequence joins TRBV29-1 and TRBJ2-1; D is uncertain. V was clipped by 8 bases and J by 2 bases, with 10 bases between them. The CDR3 runs to 12 residues. Germline assignment: CDR1 SQVTM and CDR2 ANQGSEA. CDR3: CSRSRPYNEQFF. The CDR3 nucleotides are TGCAGCAGATCGCGACCCTACAATGAGCAGTTCTTC.

The genes are TRBV7-2 and TRBJ2-2; 11 positions agree with TRBD2. CDR1 SGHTA and CDR2 FQGNSA come from the germline V gene. The CDR3 is made up of 16 amino acids. After removal of 3 bases from V and 6 bases from J, the junction contained 6 bases not matched to a gene. The CDR3 here is CASSFLAGGLPGELFF. CDR3 DNA sequence: TGTGCCAGCAGCTTCCTAGCGGGAGGATTACCCGGGGAGCTGTTTTTT. Together with reference TRBV7-2 and TRBJ2-2, the CDR3 gives the full variable domain: GAGVSQSPSNKVTEKGKDVELRCDPISGHTALYWYRQSLGQGLEFLIYFQGNSAPDKSGLPSDRFSAERTGGSVSTLTIQRTQQEDSAVYLCASSFLAGGLPGELFFGEGSRLTVL.

V is TRBV29-1 and J is TRBJ1-2; TRBD1 might be the D (5 bases). This CDR3 is 12 amino acids long. Germline lookup yields CDR1 SQVTM and CDR2 ANQGSEA. Trimming pared 6 bases from V and 3 bases from J, leaving 11 bases between. CDR3 residues: CSVMTEYYGYTF. CDR3 nucleotide sequence: TGCAGCGTAATGACAGAGTACTATGGCTACACCTTC.

The chain recombines TRBV28 with TRBJ2-3, with 9 bases that match TRBD1. Germline CDR1 MDHEN, CDR2 SYDVKM. V was clipped by 7 bases and J by 12 bases; unmatched bases: 17. The length of the CDR3 is 15 residues. CDR3 amino acids: CASTPGQGTRFFQYF. DNA of the CDR3: TGTGCCAGCACCCCCGGACAGGGGACGCGATTTTTCCAGTATTTT.

This clonotype was detected only a few times. This chain connects TRBV20-1 to TRBJ2-5; 10 nucleotides agree with TRBD1. This CDR3 comprises 15 residues. CDR1 and CDR2 from the germline V gene are DFQATT and SNEGSKA (reference sequence). The J segment lost 4 bases and the V segment lost 6 bases, leaving 11 bases of the junction unmatched. The CDR3, as DNA: TGCAGTGCCCACCCCGGGACAGGGGATGTAGAGACCCAGTACTTC. Protein: CSAHPGTGDVETQYF.

This clonotype was seen a few times. The chain uses TRBV5-1 and TRBJ2-1, with TRBD2 as a possible D gene (6 bases). The germline V gene has CDR1 SGHRS and CDR2 YFSETQ. The V end was cut by 2 bases, the J end by 15 bases, with 24 bases between. This CDR3 is 15 amino acids long. The CDR3 DNA is TGCGCCAGCAGCTTAGGTAGCGGAGCCCCTCGGGTAGGGTTCTTC. Encoded protein: CASSLGSGAPRVGFF.

About this clonotype itself: One end of the junction varies from germline; a read error may be responsible. This chain joins TRBV30 and TRBJ2-7; tentative D call: TRBD2 (5 bases). Germline loops: CDR1 GTSNPN, CDR2 SVGIG (reference sequence). The CDR3 is made up of 12 amino acids. In nucleotides, the CDR3 is TGTGCCGGGAGCACACCTTTAGGCGAGCAGTACTTC. Translating it yields CAGSTPLGEQYF. Based on the CDR3 plus reference TRBV30 and TRBJ2-7, the full variable domain is SQTIHQWPATLVQPVGSPLSLECTVEGTSNPNLYWYRQAAGRGLQLLFYSVGIGQISSEVPQNLSASRPQDRQFILSSKKLLLSDSGFYLCAGSTPLGEQYFGPGTRLTVT.

The rearrangement links TRBV7-8 to TRBJ2-2; no reliable D call. This CDR3 spans 13 amino acids. Germline lookup yields CDR1 SGHVS and CDR2 FQNEAQ. Trimming took 5 bases from V and 5 from J, leaving 9 bases between them. CDR3 loop: CASSPWPTGELFF. CDR3 in DNA: TGTGCCAGCAGCCCCTGGCCGACCGGGGAGCTGTTTTTT.

The CDR3 region has the DNA TGTGCCAGCAGTTTAAGGTCGCCAGGGAGCGTCCAAGAGACCCAGTACTTC. As protein: CASSLRSPGSVQETQYF. The chain uses TRBV27 and TRBJ2-5; D possibly matches TRBD1 or TRBD2 (5 bases each). Trimming took 2 bases from V and 1 from J, leaving 17 bases between them. The germline V gene encodes CDR1 MNHEY and CDR2 SMNVEV (reference sequence). The CDR3 spans 17 residues.

At least ten counts were recorded for this clonotype. The V and J genes are TRBV5-1 and TRBJ2-7; no clear D gene. This CDR3 comprises 14 residues. The V end was cut by 3 bases, the J end by 4 bases, with 14 bases between. CDR1 SGHRS and CDR2 YFSETQ come from the germline V gene. CDR3 coding DNA: TGCGCCAGCAGCTCCCTGTCAGAAGTGTACGAGCAGTACTTC. This sequence encodes CASSSLSEVYEQYF.

This clonotype was observed a few times. This chain joins TRBV28 and TRBJ2-5; tentatively, D is TRBD1 or TRBD2 (7 bases each). This CDR3 region has 18 residues. Germline CDR1 reads MDHEN; CDR2 reads SYDVKM. Trimming cost V 2 bases and J 1 base, with 20 bases left between them. The CDR3 region is CASSLITGEGGPQETQYF. Written as DNA, the CDR3 is TGTGCCAGCAGTTTAATTACAGGGGAGGGCGGGCCCCAAGAGACCCAGTACTTC.